A single sample gave rise to the 19 T cell receptor beta chains below, sequenced in a study of blood T cell repertoires in COVID-19. Profiled with immunoSEQ multiplex PCR; TCRdb holds only in-frame clones, not every one. The sample includes about 180,000 clones, roughly 81% of them seen just once. The sample consisted of peripheral blood. All receptors come from a woman at least 80 years old with COVID-19, enrolled during active disease.

The chain combines TRBV6-4 with TRBJ1-2; a possible D gene is TRBD1 (6 bases). Trimming took off 5 bases at V and 4 bases at J, with 17 bases between the two ends. This CDR3 has 15 amino acids. Germline V gives CDR1 MRHNA, CDR2 SNTAGT. Written as DNA, the CDR3 is TGTGCCAGCAGTCCCGACCGGGACAACGGCTATGGCTACACCTTC. It yields the protein CASSPDRDNGYGYTF.

The chain employs TRBV4-1 and TRBJ1-5; D not resolved. Germline V gene lookup returns CDR1 MGHRA and CDR2 YSYEKL. The CDR3 has 13 amino acids. Trimming stripped 4 bases from V and 5 bases from J, with 9 bases between. The CDR3 region has the DNA TGCGCCAGCAGCCGCTCCGCGGATCAGCCCCAGCATTTT. Translation: CASSRSADQPQHF.

The chain recombines TRBV2 with TRBJ1-1; D is possibly TRBD1 (6 bases). The V gene's germline CDR1 is SNHLY and CDR2 FYNNEI. This CDR3 region has 13 residues. With 1 base removed from V and 9 bases from J, the gap between germline ends came to 12 bases. The CDR3 nucleotides are TGTGCCAGCAGTGAAGGAAGGTGGGACAAAGCTTTCTTT. Translation: CASSEGRWDKAFF. Full variable domain (missing parts from reference TRBV2 and TRBJ1-1): EPEVTQTPSHQVTQMGQEVILRCVPISNHLYFYWYRQILGQKVEFLVSFYNNEISEKSEIFDDQFSVERPDGSNFTLKIRSTKLEDSAMYFCASSEGRWDKAFFGQGTRLTVV.

The chain couples TRBV19 to TRBJ1-1; 8 bases are shared with TRBD1. The ends lost 2 bases at V and 5 bases at J; junction bases unmatched: 10. Germline CDR1 and CDR2: LNHDA and SQIVND (reference sequence). CDR3 length equals 16 residues. The chain's CDR3 is CASSIRQDRGRTEAFF. The DNA of the CDR3 is TGTGCCAGTAGTATAAGGCAAGACAGGGGAAGGACTGAAGCTTTCTTT.

This clone was observed once. The CDR3 sequence: CASSRARGKFYEQYF. DNA of the CDR3: TGTGCCAGCTCACGGGCTAGGGGTAAATTCTACGAGCAGTACTTC. The chain joins TRBV18 to TRBJ2-7; D possibly corresponds to TRBD1 (5 bases). V lost 4 bases, J lost 3 bases, and 16 bases lay in between. The germline CDR1 and CDR2 sequences are KGHSH and LQKENI. The CDR3 is 15 residues long.

This chain uses TRBV11-2 with TRBJ2-1; possibly TRBD2 for D (5 bases). Germline CDR1 reads SGHAT; CDR2 reads FQNNGV. The CDR3 length is 15 residues. V was shortened by 4 bases and J by 3 bases, with 13 bases between the two germline ends. The CDR3 DNA sequence: TGTGCCAGCAGCTCAGGTCGCGGGTTCTACAATGAGCAGTTCTTC. Translated: CASSSGRGFYNEQFF.

This chain joins TRBV2 and TRBJ2-2; TRBD2 aligns across 12 bases. Germline V gene sequence: CDR1 SNHLY, CDR2 FYNNEI. CDR3 length: 15 amino acids. With V trimmed by 10 bases and J by 4 bases, 7 bases remained unmatched. CDR3 DNA sequence: TGTGCCATACACTGGACTAGCGGGACCACCGGGGAGCTGTTTTTT. Its protein is CAIHWTSGTTGELFF.

The rearrangement links TRBV6-4 to TRBJ2-7; 11 positions match TRBD2. The V segment lost 0 bases and the J segment 0 bases; nucleotides outside the gene matches: 4. This CDR3 comprises 17 residues. Germline V gene sequence: CDR1 MRHNA, CDR2 SNTAGT. The CDR3 DNA reads TGTGCCAGCAGTGACTCTCGGGGGACTAGCGGCTCCTACGAGCAGTACTTC. Protein sequence: CASSDSRGTSGSYEQYF.

This clone came up a few times. This chain uses TRBV7-8 with TRBJ2-7, with a possible D match to TRBD2 (7 bases). CDR3 length: 15 amino acids. Trimming removed 2 bases from V and 6 bases from J, with 17 bases in between. Germline-derived CDR1 and CDR2 are SGHVS and FQNEAQ. CDR3 nucleotides: TGTGCCAGCAGCTTATATAGGGGGGGGCTCGGCGAGCAGTACTTC. Amino acid sequence: CASSLYRGGLGEQYF.

The count of this clone is one. J is TRBJ2-1 and V is TRBV2; 10 nucleotides match TRBD2. The germline gives CDR1 SNHLY, CDR2 FYNNEI. CDR3 size: 15 residues. Trimming at V came to 6 bases and at J to 6 bases, leaving 8 bases not matched to a gene. This CDR3 is CASSLASGSFNEQFF. DNA of the CDR3: TGTGCCAGCAGCCTCGCTAGCGGGAGTTTCAATGAGCAGTTCTTC. Full variable domain (rest looked up from reference TRBV2 and TRBJ2-1): EPEVTQTPSHQVTQMGQEVILRCVPISNHLYFYWYRQILGQKVEFLVSFYNNEISEKSEIFDDQFSVERPDGSNFTLKIRSTKLEDSAMYFCASSLASGSFNEQFFGPGTRLTVL.

The V and J genes are TRBV24-1 and TRBJ2-5; weak D call: TRBD1 (6 bases). Germline CDR1 and CDR2: KGHDR and SFDVKD. The CDR3 runs to 17 residues. The V end lost 3 bases, the J end lost 2 bases, and 18 bases lay between the germline ends. In DNA form, the CDR3 reads TGTGCCACCAGTGATCCCCGGGACACGGTCGTTCAAGAGACCCAGTACTTC. Its translation: CATSDPRDTVVQETQYF.

The chain links TRBV2 to TRBJ2-7; 7 bases are a match to TRBD1. The CDR3 covers 14 residues. Trimming took 4 bases from V and 0 from J; bases not matched to a gene: 3. CDR1 and CDR2 (germline): SNHLY, FYNNEI. CDR3 in amino acids: CASSVAGGSYEQYF. CDR3 sequence (DNA): TGTGCCAGCAGTGTAGCAGGGGGCTCCTACGAGCAGTACTTC.

The rearrangement joins TRBV2 to TRBJ2-3; TRBD2 matches 7 bases. J gave up 8 bases and V 0 bases, and 8 bases lay outside the gene matches. Germline V gives CDR1 SNHLY, CDR2 FYNNEI. The length of the CDR3 is 15 residues. This CDR3 reads CASSEARGRAGTQYF. CDR3 in DNA: TGTGCCAGCAGTGAAGCGCGGGGGAGGGCCGGTACGCAGTATTTT.

The chain uses TRBV20-1 and TRBJ2-2; TRBD1 is a possible D gene (6 bases). V lost 3 bases and J 1 base, leaving 12 bases between the germline ends. Germline CDR1 is DFQATT and CDR2 is SNEGSKA (reference sequence). The CDR3 consists of 15 residues. The CDR3 coding sequence is TGCAGTGCTAGTGCACCGGGACAGAACACCGGGGAGCTGTTTTTT. It yields the protein CSASAPGQNTGELFF.

The J gene is TRBJ2-2, the V gene TRBV12-2; the table gives TRBD1 as D, unverified against the DNA. TRBV12-2 is assigned pseudogene status. The CDR3 sequence is 16 residues long. CDR3 nucleotide sequence: TGTGCAAGTCGCCCCAGGGGGCCCGCGAACACCGGGGAGCTGTTTTTT. Protein sequence: CASRPRGPANTGELFF.

This chain connects TRBV4-2 to TRBJ1-2, with 9 bases aligning to TRBD1. This CDR3 region has 15 residues. Trimming cost V 1 base and J 8 bases; bases outside gene matches: 8. The germline V gene encodes CDR1 LGHNA and CDR2 YNFKEQ. CDR3 DNA sequence: TGTGCCAGCAGCCAAGCTCCCCGGACAGGGGTAGGCTACACCTTC. It encodes CASSQAPRTGVGYTF.

This chain uses TRBV2 with TRBJ2-1; D gene uncertain. This CDR3 has 13 residues. V was pared by 4 bases and J by 9 bases, with 13 bases between. Per germline, CDR1 SNHLY and CDR2 FYNNEI. In DNA form, the CDR3 reads TGTGCCAGCAGTGTGAGCTCCTTGAGTGAGCAGTTCTTC. Residues: CASSVSSLSEQFF.

The V gene is TRBV30, the J gene TRBJ1-5; no reliable D call. CDR1 and CDR2 from the germline V gene are GTSNPN and SVGIG (reference sequence). The V and J ends lost 1 base and 0 bases respectively, with 7 bases between them. The CDR3 consists of 14 residues. CDR3 coding DNA: TGTGCCTGGAGTGGGGCACATAGCAATCAGCCCCAGCATTTT. It encodes CAWSGAHSNQPQHF. Complete variable domain (other parts from reference TRBV30 and TRBJ1-5): SQTIHQWPATLVQPVGSPLSLECTVEGTSNPNLYWYRQAAGRGLQLLFYSVGIGQISSEVPQNLSASRPQDRQFILSSKKLLLSDSGFYLCAWSGAHSNQPQHFGDGTRLSIL.

The chain joins TRBV28 to TRBJ2-5; weak D call: TRBD1 (5 bases). Germline assignment: CDR1 MDHEN and CDR2 SYDVKM. Trimming shortened V by 1 base and J by 1 base, and 13 bases separated the two germline ends. CDR3 length equals 16 residues. The CDR3: CASSLSRWGSQETQYF. CDR3 bases: TGTGCCAGCAGTTTATCCAGGTGGGGCAGCCAAGAGACCCAGTACTTC.